The 20 T cell receptor beta chains below come from one sample, sequenced in a study of cytomegalovirus exposure and HLA in healthy donors. With 60 Vbeta and 13 Jbeta primers, the PCR was carried out. The data were produced by immunoSEQ multiplex PCR, yet TCRdb's version contains in-frame clones alone and is incomplete. Of roughly 140,000 clones listed, 64% were seen once; the top ten hold 2.5% to 3.5%. Sequenced input: PBMCs. These receptors originate from a woman in her twenties or thirties in good health and CMV-seropositive.

Regarding this clone: The germline gene is not matched at one end of the junction; a read error may be the cause. Other DNA sequences in this sample translate to the same CDR3. The rearrangement joins TRBV15 to TRBJ2-7, with D tentatively TRBD1 (6 bases). CDR3 length: 15 amino acids. CDR1 is LNHNV, CDR2 YYDKDF, per germline (reference sequence). The CDR3 here is CATSRGQGQVNEQYF. CDR3 DNA sequence: TGCGCCACCAGCAGAGGTCAGGGGCAGGTGAACGAGCAGTACTTC.

This rearrangement joins TRBV15 to TRBJ1-4; TRBD1 agrees at 9 bases. The CDR3 consists of 18 residues. Germline CDR1 LNHNV, CDR2 YYDKDF (reference sequence). With 0 bases clipped from V and 8 bases from J, the junction kept 13 bases outside the gene matches. CDR3 region: CATSRDLNRGHLQEKLFF. For the CDR3, the DNA is TGTGCCACCAGCAGAGATTTAAACAGGGGGCATCTTCAGGAAAAACTGTTTTTT.

The genes are TRBV5-4 and TRBJ2-7, with 9 bases lining up with TRBD2. CDR1 is SGHNT and CDR2 is YYREEE in the germline V gene (reference sequence). Unmatched junction bases numbered 8, after V lost 2 bases and J lost 2 bases. The CDR3 runs 16 residues. DNA of the CDR3: TGTGCCAGCAGCTTTCAAAGCGGGAGGTCCCCCTACGAGCAGTACTTC. It is translated as CASSFQSGRSPYEQYF.

There are many counts of this clone. The rearrangement links TRBV19 to TRBJ1-4; D unresolved. Germline V lookup: CDR1 LNHDA, CDR2 SQIVND (reference sequence). The CDR3 runs 15 residues. V was pared by 2 bases and J by 3 bases, with 10 bases between. CDR3 loop: CASSIQSWSNEKLFF. DNA for the CDR3: TGTGCCAGTAGTATACAGTCGTGGTCTAATGAAAAACTGTTTTTT.

In regard to this clone: The junction does not match germline at one end; this may be a read error. The chain links TRBV6-5 to TRBJ2-7; TRBD2 agrees at 10 bases. Per the germline V gene, CDR1 is MNHEY and CDR2 is SVGAGI. The CDR3 has 15 amino acids. CDR3 protein: CASSYSGSGRRPTDF. The CDR3 nucleotides read TGTGCCAGCAGTTACTCAGGTAGCGGGAGGCGCCCCACGGACTTC.

The chain carries TRBV2 and TRBJ1-1; TRBD1 matches 8 bases. The CDR3 has 13 amino acids. Germline V gene data show CDR1 as SNHLY and CDR2 as FYNNEI. V lost 6 bases to trimming and J lost 2 bases; unmatched junction nucleotides: 2. CDR3 in amino acids: CASRGQANTEAFF. CDR3 nucleotide sequence: TGTGCCAGCAGGGGACAGGCCAACACTGAAGCTTTCTTT.

The chain links TRBV4-2 to TRBJ2-1; 12 nucleotides match TRBD2. J gave up 0 bases and V 4 bases, and 13 bases lay outside the gene matches. The CDR3 length is 20 residues. Germline V gene lookup returns CDR1 LGHNA and CDR2 YNFKEQ. CDR3 DNA sequence: TGTGCCAGCAGCCTCCACCCTATTACTAGCGGGGGGAGCTCCTACAATGAGCAGTTCTTC. Translation gives CASSLHPITSGGSSYNEQFF.

The rearrangement uses TRBV11-2 and TRBJ2-3; maybe TRBD2 (6 bases). The length of the CDR3 is 17 residues. Germline V CDR1 and CDR2: SGHAT, FQNNGV. The germline V and J ends were trimmed by 1 base and 5 bases, with 19 bases remaining between them. CDR3 sequence: CASSLAGGAGQRDTQYF. The DNA of the CDR3 is TGTGCCAGCAGCTTAGCCGGTGGGGCGGGGCAGAGAGATACGCAGTATTTT.

The chain carries TRBV5-6 and TRBJ2-2, with 10 nucleotides matching TRBD2. J gave up 12 bases and V 1 base, and 6 bases lay outside the gene matches. CDR3 length equals 14 residues. Germline loops: CDR1 SGHDT, CDR2 YYEEEE. CDR3 in amino acids: CASSLPSGGAKLFF. CDR3 DNA: TGTGCCAGCAGCTTGCCTAGCGGGGGAGCGAAGCTGTTTTTT.

The J gene is TRBJ2-7, the V gene TRBV5-4; 10 nucleotides align to TRBD1. Trimming cost V 4 bases and J 3 bases; bases outside gene matches: 7. Per germline, CDR1 SGHNT and CDR2 YYREEE (reference sequence). The CDR3 is 15 residues long. CDR3 in amino acids: CASSAGTGVLYEQYF. The CDR3 DNA reads TGTGCCAGCAGCGCCGGGACAGGGGTTCTCTACGAGCAGTACTTC.

CDR3 sequence (DNA): TGTGCCAGCAGTCATGACGGGACAGGCCCCCTGTGGGAGAATTCACCCCTCCACTTT. Protein sequence: CASSHDGTGPLWENSPLHF. The chain recombines TRBV28 with TRBJ1-6, with 8 bases that match TRBD1. The CDR3 extends over 19 amino acids. Germline assignment: CDR1 MDHEN and CDR2 SYDVKM. Trimming removed 5 bases from V and 7 bases from J; junction bases left unmatched: 19. The variable domain in full, with the rest retrieved from reference TRBV28 and TRBJ1-6, is DVKVTQSSRYLVKRTGEKVFLECVQDMDHENMFWYRQDPGLGLRLIYFSYDVKMKEKGDIPEGYSVSREKKERFSLILESASTNQTSMYLCASSHDGTGPLWENSPLHFGNGTRLTVT.

This rearrangement joins TRBV6-5 to TRBJ2-5; weak D call: TRBD1 (6 bases). Trimming left V 7 bases short and J 4 bases short, with 19 bases between. The CDR3 is made up of 15 amino acids. CDR1 MNHEY and CDR2 SVGAGI come from the germline V gene. The DNA for the CDR3 is TGTGCCAGCATGCGTTGGCAGGGGACGGGAGAGACCCAGTACTTC. This encodes CASMRWQGTGETQYF.

For this clone: Because the CDR3 is missing its conserved closing phenylalanine or tryptophan, this is likely a read error. The chain employs TRBV19 and TRBJ1-2; D possibly corresponds to TRBD1 (5 bases). Trimming pared 0 bases from V and 10 bases from J, leaving 12 bases between. CDR1 is LNHDA and CDR2 is SQIVND in the germline V gene (reference sequence). The CDR3 contains 13 residues. CDR3 in amino acids: CASSIEGLRAYTS. The CDR3 DNA reads TGTGCCAGTAGTATAGAGGGACTAAGGGCCTACACCTCC.

The V call is TRBV10-1, the J call TRBJ2-7; perhaps TRBD2 as D (5 bases). Germline V CDR1 and CDR2: WNHNN, SYGVQD (reference sequence). This CDR3 has 15 amino acids. The ends were cut back, 4 bases at V and 6 bases at J, with 19 bases in the middle. CDR3 in amino acids: CASSAVEAGSREQYF. CDR3 in DNA: TGCGCCAGCAGTGCCGTGGAGGCTGGGTCTCGCGAGCAGTACTTC.

This chain uses TRBV4-1 with TRBJ2-5; 7 bases map to TRBD2. After removal of 0 bases from V and 7 bases from J, the junction contained 8 bases not matched to a gene. This CDR3 has 15 amino acids. Germline CDR1 and CDR2: MGHRA and YSYEKL. The CDR3: CASSQDIGLVRTQYF. Here the CDR3 DNA reads TGCGCCAGCAGCCAAGATATTGGACTAGTGCGGACCCAGTACTTC.

CDR3 DNA: TGTGCCAGCAGTTCACAGGGGTCACGGGAGCAGTTCTTC. Translating gives CASSSQGSREQFF. J is TRBJ2-1 and V is TRBV6-5; 7 positions agree with TRBD1. From germline, CDR1 is MNHEY and CDR2 SVGAGI. The CDR3 is 13 residues long. Trimming at V came to 4 bases and at J to 10 bases, leaving 7 bases not matched to a gene.

The chain joins TRBV4-1 to TRBJ2-5, with D unclear. V lost 2 bases, J lost 0 bases, and 19 bases lay in between. The V gene's germline CDR1 is MGHRA and CDR2 YSYEKL. The CDR3 covers 18 residues. CDR3 DNA: TGCGCCAGCAGCCAAACTACGGGTTCTCCTATTAACCAAGAGACCCAGTACTTC. This gives the protein CASSQTTGSPINQETQYF.

This sequence joins TRBV6-6 and TRBJ1-1; TRBD1 agrees at 7 bases. V trimming: 10 bases; J trimming: 6 bases; junction bases outside the gene matches: 14. Germline V gene data show CDR1 as MNHNY and CDR2 as SVGAGI (reference sequence). The CDR3 has 14 residues. CDR3 protein: CATRFGQGVPEAFF. In DNA, the CDR3 is TGTGCCACCCGGTTCGGGCAGGGGGTCCCTGAAGCTTTCTTT.

The rearrangement joins TRBV5-1 to TRBJ1-4; D is perhaps TRBD1 (5 bases). Germline values: CDR1 SGHRS, CDR2 YFSETQ. V lost 0 bases, J lost 8 bases, and 14 bases lay in between. CDR3 length: 15 amino acids. CDR3 in DNA: TGCGCCAGCAGCTTGGCCGACGGGCCAGGGGAAAAACTGTTTTTT. This sequence encodes CASSLADGPGEKLFF.

This clone has only a few counts. The CDR3 nucleotides are TGTGCCAGCAGTAAACAGGGGCTAGGTACAGATACGCAGTATTTT. As protein: CASSKQGLGTDTQYF. The rearrangement uses TRBV25-1 and TRBJ2-3, with TRBD1 matching 7 bases. The CDR3 is made up of 15 amino acids. Per germline, CDR1 MGHDK and CDR2 SYGVNS. The V gene end was trimmed by 5 bases and the J gene end by 3 bases; junction bases not matched to a gene: 8.